This T cell receptor (beta chain) was identified in a study of T cells in Graves' hyperthyroidism and ophthalmopathy. The study left out patients who had uncontrolled infection, other autoimmune disease, pregnancy or lactation. The PBMCs studied were ones that came from about 10 ml fresh peripheral blood. V was clipped by 4 bases and J by 10 bases; unmatched bases: 13. The CDR3 length is 15 residues. The V gene's germline CDR1 is MNHEY and CDR2 SMNVEV (reference sequence). Study-wide points: Ophthalmopathy got predicted by the model a median around 6.8 months before its onset. Most expanded thyroid clonotypes above 0.001 recurred in blood.

Using RNA transcripts as the source, TCR beta CDR3 regions were amplified. When the TCR CDR3 underwent first-round RT-PCR, the HTBI primer set was used. TCRdb analysed the multiplex PCR reads with MiXCR anew, one entry per CDR3 protein. The table shows some 580,000 distinct CDR3 sequences, with approximately 15% occurring only once. This clonotype appeared a single time. Its antigen is as yet unknown. A read error may be the cause here, since a much bigger clone is one base away. The source material was blood. This chain joins TRBV27 and TRBJ2-1, with 7 bases that match TRBD1. The TCR originated in a woman aged 40 to 55 with Graves' ophthalmopathy. The CDR3 nucleotides read TGTGCCAGCAGTTCCCTGGACAGGTCATTCTACGAGCAGTTCTTC. This codes for CASSSLDRSFYEQFF.